This T cell receptor beta chain was sequenced for a study of blood T cell repertoires in COVID-19. Overall study: Some COVID-19 samples were acute and others convalescent; all came from the United States, Italy and Spain.

Germline CDR1 SGDLS, CDR2 YYNGEE. CDR3 length: 13 amino acids. Ages ranged from roughly 18 to 95 years, with residence in 24 US areas. Here immunoSEQ multiplex PCR was the method, and the copy in TCRdb shows in-frame clones only, minus some. The sample carries some 400,000 clones, about nine tenths recorded once. About this clone itself: A read error may account for a junction end that differs from germline.

Material for sequencing was PBMCs or T cells enriched from blood (not recorded which). The rearrangement links TRBV9 to TRBJ2-7, with 7 bases aligning to TRBD1. The sequence derives from a woman in her twenties or thirties who had recovered from COVID-19. The CDR3 region has the DNA TGTGCCAGCAGCTTTAATCCGACAGGGACGCCGCTCTTC. As protein: CASSFNPTGTPLF. Complete variable domain (other parts from reference TRBV9 and TRBJ2-7): DSGVTQTPKHLITATGQRVTLRCSPRSGDLSVYWYQQSLDQGLQFLIQYYNGEERAKGNILERFSAQQFPDLHSELNLSSLELGDSALYFCASSFNPTGTPLFGPGTRLTVT.